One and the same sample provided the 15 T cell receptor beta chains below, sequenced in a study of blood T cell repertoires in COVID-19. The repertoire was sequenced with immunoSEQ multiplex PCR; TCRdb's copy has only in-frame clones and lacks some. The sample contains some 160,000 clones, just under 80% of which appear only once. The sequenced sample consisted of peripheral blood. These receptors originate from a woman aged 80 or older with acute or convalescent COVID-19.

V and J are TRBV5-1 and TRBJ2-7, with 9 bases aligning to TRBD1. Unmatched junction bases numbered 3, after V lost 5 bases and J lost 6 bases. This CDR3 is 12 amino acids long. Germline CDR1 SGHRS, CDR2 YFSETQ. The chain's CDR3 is CASRSDRGEQYF. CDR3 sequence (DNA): TGCGCCAGCAGATCGGACAGGGGCGAGCAGTACTTC.

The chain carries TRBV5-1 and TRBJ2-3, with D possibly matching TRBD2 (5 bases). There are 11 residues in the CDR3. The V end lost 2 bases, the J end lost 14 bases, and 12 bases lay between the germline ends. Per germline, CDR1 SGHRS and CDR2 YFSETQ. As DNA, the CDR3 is TGCGCCAGCAGCTTAGGGCTAGCAAGGTATTTT. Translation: CASSLGLARYF.

The DNA for the CDR3 is TGTGCCAGCAGAGGGGTCGTGGATACGCAGTATTTT. Its translation is CASRGVVDTQYF. The chain combines TRBV28 with TRBJ2-3, with D perhaps matching TRBD1 (5 bases). Germline CDR1 and CDR2: MDHEN and SYDVKM. The V gene lost 6 bases and the J gene lost 6 bases, with 10 bases spanning the gap. The CDR3 is 12 amino acids.

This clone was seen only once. The DNA for the CDR3 is TGTGCCAGCAGCTTGCGGGACAGGGGAAACACCGGGGAGCTGTTTTTT. Its translation: CASSLRDRGNTGELFF. This chain uses TRBV5-4 with TRBJ2-2; 10 bases align to TRBD1. Losses at the gene ends were 1 base for V and 2 bases for J; bases not matched to a gene: 2. The germline gives CDR1 SGHNT, CDR2 YYREEE (reference sequence). The CDR3 totals 16 residues.

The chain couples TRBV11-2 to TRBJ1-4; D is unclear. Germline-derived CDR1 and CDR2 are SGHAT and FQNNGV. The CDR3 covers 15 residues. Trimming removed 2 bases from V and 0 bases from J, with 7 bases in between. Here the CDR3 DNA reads TGTGCCAGCAGCTTAACAGTCTCAACTAATGAAAAACTGTTTTTT. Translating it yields CASSLTVSTNEKLFF.

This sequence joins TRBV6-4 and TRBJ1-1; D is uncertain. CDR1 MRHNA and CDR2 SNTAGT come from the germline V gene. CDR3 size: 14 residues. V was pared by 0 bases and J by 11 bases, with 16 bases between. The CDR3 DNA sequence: TGTGCCAGCAGTGACTCCCTTCTTGAAGCGGACGCTTTCTTT. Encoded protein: CASSDSLLEADAFF.

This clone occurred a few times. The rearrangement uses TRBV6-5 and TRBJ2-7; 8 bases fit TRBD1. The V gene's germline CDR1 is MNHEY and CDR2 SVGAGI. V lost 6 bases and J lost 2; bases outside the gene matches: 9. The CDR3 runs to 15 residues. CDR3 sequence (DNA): TGTGCCAGCAGCTATCCGGGACAGGCAACCTACGAGCAGTACTTC. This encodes CASSYPGQATYEQYF.

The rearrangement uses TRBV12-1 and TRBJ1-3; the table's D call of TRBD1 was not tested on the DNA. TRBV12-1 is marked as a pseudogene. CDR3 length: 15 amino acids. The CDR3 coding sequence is TGTGCCAGCAGCTTTGGGGACAACTCTGGAAACACCATATATTTT. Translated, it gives CASSFGDNSGNTIYF.

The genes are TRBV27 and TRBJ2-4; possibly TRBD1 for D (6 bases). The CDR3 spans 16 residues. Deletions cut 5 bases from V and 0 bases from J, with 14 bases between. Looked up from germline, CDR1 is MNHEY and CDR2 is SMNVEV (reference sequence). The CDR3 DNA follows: TGTGCCAGCAGTCCGTGGGACAATCTAGCCAAAAACATTCAGTACTTC. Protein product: CASSPWDNLAKNIQYF.

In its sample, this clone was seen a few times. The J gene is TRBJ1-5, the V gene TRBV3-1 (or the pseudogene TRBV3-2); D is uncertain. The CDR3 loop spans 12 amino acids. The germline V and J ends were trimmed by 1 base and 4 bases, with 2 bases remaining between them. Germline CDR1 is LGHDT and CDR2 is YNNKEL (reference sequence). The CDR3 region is CASSQANQPQHF. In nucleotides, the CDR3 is TGTGCCAGCAGCCAAGCTAATCAGCCCCAGCATTTT.

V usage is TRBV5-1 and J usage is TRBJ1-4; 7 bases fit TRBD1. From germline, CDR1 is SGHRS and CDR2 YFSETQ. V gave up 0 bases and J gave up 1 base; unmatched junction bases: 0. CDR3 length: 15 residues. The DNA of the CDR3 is TGCGCCAGCAGCTTGGGGGACAGAACTAATGAAAAACTGTTTTTT. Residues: CASSLGDRTNEKLFF. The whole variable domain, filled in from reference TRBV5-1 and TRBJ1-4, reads KAGVTQTPRYLIKTRGQQVTLSCSPISGHRSVSWYQQTPGQGLQFLFEYFSETQRNKGNFPGRFSGRQFSNSRSEMNVSTLELGDSALYLCASSLGDRTNEKLFFGSGTQLSVL.

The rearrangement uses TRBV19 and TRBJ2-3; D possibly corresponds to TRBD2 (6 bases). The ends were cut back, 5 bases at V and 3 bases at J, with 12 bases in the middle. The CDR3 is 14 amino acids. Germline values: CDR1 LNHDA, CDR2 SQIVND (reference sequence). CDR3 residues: CASSQDGGTDTQYF. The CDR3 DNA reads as TGTGCCAGTAGTCAAGATGGGGGGACAGATACGCAGTATTTT.

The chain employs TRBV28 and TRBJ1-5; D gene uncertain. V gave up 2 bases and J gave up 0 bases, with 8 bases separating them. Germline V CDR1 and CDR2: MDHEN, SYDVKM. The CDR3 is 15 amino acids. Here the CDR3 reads CASSLGQISNQPQHF. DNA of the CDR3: TGTGCCAGCAGTTTAGGCCAGATTAGCAATCAGCCCCAGCATTTT.

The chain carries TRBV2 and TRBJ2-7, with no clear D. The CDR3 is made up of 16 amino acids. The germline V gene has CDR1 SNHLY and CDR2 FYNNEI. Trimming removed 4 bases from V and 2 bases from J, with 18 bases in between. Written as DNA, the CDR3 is TGTGCCAGCAGTGGGCGTTTGGTAGCAGAAACCTACGAGCAGTACTTC. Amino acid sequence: CASSGRLVAETYEQYF.

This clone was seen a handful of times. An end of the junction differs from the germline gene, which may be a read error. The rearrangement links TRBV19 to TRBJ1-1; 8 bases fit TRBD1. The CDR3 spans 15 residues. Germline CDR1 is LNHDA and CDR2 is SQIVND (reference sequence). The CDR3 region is CASTIRQGRNTEAFF. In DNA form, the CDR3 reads TGTGCCAGTACTATAAGACAGGGGCGGAACACTGAAGCTTTCTTT.